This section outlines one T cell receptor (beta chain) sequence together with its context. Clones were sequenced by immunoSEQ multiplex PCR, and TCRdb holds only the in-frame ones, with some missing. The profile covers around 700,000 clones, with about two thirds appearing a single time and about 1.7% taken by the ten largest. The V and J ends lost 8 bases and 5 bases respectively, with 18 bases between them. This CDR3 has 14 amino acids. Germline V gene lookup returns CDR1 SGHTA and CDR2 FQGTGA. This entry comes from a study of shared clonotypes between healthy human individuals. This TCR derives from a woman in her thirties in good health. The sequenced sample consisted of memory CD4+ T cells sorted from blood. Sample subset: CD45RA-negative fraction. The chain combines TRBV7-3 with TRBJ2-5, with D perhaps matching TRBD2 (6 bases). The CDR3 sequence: CASASGGETETQYF. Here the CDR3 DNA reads TGTGCCAGCGCCTCAGGCGGGGAGACGGAGACCCAGTACTTC. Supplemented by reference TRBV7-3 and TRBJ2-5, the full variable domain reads GAGVSQTPSNKVTEKGKYVELRCDPISGHTALYWYRQSLGQGPEFLIYFQGTGAADDSGLPNDRFFAVRPEGSVSTLKIQRTERGDSAVYLCASASGGETETQYFGPGTRLLVL.